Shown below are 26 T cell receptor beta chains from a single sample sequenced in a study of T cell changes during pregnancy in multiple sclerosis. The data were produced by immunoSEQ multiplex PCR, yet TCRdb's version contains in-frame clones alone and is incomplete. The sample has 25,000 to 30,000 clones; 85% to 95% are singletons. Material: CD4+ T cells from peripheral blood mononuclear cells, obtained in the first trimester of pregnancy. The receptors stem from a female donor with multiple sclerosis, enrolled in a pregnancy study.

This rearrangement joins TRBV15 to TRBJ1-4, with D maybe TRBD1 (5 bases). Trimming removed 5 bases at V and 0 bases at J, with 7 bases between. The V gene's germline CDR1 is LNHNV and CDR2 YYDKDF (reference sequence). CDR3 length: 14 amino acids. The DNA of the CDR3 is TGTGCCACCAGCCGACAGTCAACTAATGAAAAACTGTTTTTT. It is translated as CATSRQSTNEKLFF. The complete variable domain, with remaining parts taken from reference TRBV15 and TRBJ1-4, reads DAMVIQNPRYQVTQFGKPVTLSCSQTLNHNVMYWYQQKSSQAPKLLFHYYDKDFNNEADTPDNFQSRRPNTSFCFLDIRSPGLGDTAMYLCATSRQSTNEKLFFGSGTQLSVL.

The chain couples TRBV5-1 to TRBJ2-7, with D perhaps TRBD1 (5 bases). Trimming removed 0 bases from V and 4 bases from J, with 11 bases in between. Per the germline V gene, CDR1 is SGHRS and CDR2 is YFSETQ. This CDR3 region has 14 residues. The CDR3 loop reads CASSLVGRAYEQYF. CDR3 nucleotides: TGCGCCAGCAGCTTGGTCGGCAGGGCTTACGAGCAGTACTTC.

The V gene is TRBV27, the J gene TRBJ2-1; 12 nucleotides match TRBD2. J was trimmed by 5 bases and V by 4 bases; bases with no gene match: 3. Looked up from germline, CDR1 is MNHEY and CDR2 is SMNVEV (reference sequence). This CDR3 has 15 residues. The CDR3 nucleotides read TGTGCCAGCAGTTCAGGACTAGCGGGGAACAATGAGCAGTTCTTC. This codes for CASSSGLAGNNEQFF.

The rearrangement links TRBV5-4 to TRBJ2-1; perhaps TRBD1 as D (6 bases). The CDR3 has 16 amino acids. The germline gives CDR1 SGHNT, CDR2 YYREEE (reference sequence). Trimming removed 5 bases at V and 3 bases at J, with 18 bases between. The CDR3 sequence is CASSRDRPRGYNEQFF. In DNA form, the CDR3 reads TGTGCCAGCAGTCGTGACAGGCCCCGGGGCTACAATGAGCAGTTCTTC. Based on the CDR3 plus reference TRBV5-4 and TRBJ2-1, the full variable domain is ETGVTQSPTHLIKTRGQQVTLRCSSQSGHNTVSWYQQALGQGPQFIFQYYREEENGRGNFPPRFSGLQFPNYSSELNVNALELDDSALYLCASSRDRPRGYNEQFFGPGTRLTVL.

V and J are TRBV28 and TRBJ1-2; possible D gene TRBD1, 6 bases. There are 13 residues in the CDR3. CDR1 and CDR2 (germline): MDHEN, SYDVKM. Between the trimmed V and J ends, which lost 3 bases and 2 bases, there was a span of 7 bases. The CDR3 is CASSLTGNYGYTF. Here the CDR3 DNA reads TGTGCCAGCAGTTTGACAGGAAACTATGGCTACACCTTC.

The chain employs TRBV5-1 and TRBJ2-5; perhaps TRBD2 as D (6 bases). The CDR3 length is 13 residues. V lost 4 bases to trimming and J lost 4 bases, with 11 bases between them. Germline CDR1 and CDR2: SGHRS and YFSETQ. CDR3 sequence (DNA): TGCGCCAGCAGCAGTGGGCGGGGAGAGACCCAGTACTTC. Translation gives CASSSGRGETQYF.

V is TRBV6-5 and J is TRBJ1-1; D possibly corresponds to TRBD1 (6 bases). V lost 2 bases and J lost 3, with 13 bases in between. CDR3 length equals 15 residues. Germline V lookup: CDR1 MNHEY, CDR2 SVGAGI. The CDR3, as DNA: TGTGCCAGCAGTTACGGACAGATCATGGACACTGAAGCTTTCTTT. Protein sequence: CASSYGQIMDTEAFF.

The CDR3 DNA is TGTGCCAGCAGCATTGAGGTCCTTACTAATGAAAAACTGTTTTTT. It specifies CASSIEVLTNEKLFF. V is TRBV7-2 and J is TRBJ1-4; D unresolved. There are 15 residues in the CDR3. Germline lookup yields CDR1 SGHTA and CDR2 FQGNSA. Trimming took off 5 bases at V and 2 bases at J, with 12 bases between the two ends.

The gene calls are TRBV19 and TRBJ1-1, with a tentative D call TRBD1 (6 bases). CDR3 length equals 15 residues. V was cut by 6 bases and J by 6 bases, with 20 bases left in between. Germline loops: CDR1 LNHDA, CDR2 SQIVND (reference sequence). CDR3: CASSLQDGGRAEAFF. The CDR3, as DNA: TGTGCCAGTAGCCTACAGGATGGGGGCCGGGCTGAAGCTTTCTTT.

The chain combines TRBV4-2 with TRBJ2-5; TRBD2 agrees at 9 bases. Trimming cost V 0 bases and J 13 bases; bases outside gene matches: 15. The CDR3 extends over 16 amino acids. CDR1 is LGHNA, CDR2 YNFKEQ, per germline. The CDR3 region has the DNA TGTGCCAGCAGCCAAGAGGGATCAGCGGGGGGTTTCAGCCGGTACTTC. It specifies CASSQEGSAGGFSRYF.

The CDR3 bases are TGTGCCAGCAGCTTGGGGGGCCCCGGAAACACCATATATTTT. Translating it yields CASSLGGPGNTIYF. The chain combines TRBV5-4 with TRBJ1-3; perhaps TRBD1 as D (5 bases). The CDR3 spans 14 residues. V was clipped by 0 bases and J by 4 bases, with 8 bases between them. The germline V gene encodes CDR1 SGHNT and CDR2 YYREEE (reference sequence).

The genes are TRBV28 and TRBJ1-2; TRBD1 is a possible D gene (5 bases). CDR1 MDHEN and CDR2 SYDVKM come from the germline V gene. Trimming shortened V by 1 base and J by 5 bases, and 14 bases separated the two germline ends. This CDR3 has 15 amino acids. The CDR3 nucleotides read TGTGCCAGCAGTTTATTTCCCCGCAGGGTTTATGGCTACACCTTC. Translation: CASSLFPRRVYGYTF.

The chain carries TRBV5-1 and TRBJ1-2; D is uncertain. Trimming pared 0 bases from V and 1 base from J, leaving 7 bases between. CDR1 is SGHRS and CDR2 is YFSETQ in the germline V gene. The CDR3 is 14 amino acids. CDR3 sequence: CASSLDPGNYGYTF. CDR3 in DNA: TGCGCCAGCAGCTTGGATCCGGGTAACTATGGCTACACCTTC.

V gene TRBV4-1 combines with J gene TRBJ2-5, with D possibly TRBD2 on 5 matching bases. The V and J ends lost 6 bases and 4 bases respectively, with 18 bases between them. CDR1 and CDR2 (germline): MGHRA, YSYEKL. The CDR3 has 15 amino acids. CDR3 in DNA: TGCGCCAGCAGGGGCACGGGAACTAAAGGAGAGACCCAGTACTTC. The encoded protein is CASRGTGTKGETQYF.

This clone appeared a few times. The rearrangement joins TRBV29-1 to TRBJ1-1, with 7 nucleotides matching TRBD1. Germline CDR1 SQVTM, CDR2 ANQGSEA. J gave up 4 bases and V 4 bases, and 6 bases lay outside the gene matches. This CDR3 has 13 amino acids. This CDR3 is CSVGTGVSTEAFF. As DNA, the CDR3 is TGCAGCGTTGGCACAGGGGTTTCCACTGAAGCTTTCTTT.

Written as DNA, the CDR3 is TGCGCCAGCAGCTTGGGAGGCGACGGCACTGAAGCTTTCTTT. Amino acids: CASSLGGDGTEAFF. This sequence joins TRBV5-1 and TRBJ1-1, with D uncertain. The V end lost 0 bases, the J end lost 4 bases, and 10 bases lay between the germline ends. Germline assignment: CDR1 SGHRS and CDR2 YFSETQ. The CDR3 has 14 amino acids.

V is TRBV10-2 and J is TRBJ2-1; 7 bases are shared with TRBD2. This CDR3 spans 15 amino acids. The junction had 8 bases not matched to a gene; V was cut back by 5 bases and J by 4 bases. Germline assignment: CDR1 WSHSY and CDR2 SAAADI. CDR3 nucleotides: TGCGCCAGCAGTCTCACCAGCGGGGAATACAATGAGCAGTTCTTC. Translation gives CASSLTSGEYNEQFF.

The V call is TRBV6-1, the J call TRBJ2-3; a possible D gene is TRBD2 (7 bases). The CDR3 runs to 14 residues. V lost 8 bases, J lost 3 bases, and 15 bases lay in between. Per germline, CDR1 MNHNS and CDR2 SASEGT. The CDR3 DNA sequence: TGTGCCAGCTCGACCGGGGGGCGAACAGATACGCAGTATTTT. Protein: CASSTGGRTDTQYF.

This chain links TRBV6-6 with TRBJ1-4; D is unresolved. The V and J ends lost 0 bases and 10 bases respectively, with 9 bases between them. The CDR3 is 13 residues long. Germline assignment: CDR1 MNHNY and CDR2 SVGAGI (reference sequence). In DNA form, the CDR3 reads TGTGCCAGCAGTTACTCCACGGTTGCAAAACTGTTTTTT. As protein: CASSYSTVAKLFF.

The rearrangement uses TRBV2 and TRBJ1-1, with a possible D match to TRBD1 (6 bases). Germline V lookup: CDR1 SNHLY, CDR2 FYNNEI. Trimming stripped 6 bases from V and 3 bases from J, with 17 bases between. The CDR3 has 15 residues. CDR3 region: CASSRTLGGDTEAFF. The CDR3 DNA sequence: TGTGCCAGCAGCCGCACACTAGGGGGGGACACTGAAGCTTTCTTT.

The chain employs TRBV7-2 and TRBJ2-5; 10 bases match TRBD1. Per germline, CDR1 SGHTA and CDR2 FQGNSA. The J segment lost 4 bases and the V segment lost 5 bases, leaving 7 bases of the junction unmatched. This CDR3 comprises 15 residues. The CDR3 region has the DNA TGTGCCAGCAGCCGGGACAGGGGATTAGGAGAGACCCAGTACTTC. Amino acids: CASSRDRGLGETQYF.

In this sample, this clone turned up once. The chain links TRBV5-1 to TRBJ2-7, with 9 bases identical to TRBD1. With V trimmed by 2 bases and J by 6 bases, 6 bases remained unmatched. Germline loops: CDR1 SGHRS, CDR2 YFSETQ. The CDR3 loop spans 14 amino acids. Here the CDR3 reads CASSFGTGLSEQYF. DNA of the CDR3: TGCGCCAGCAGCTTTGGGACAGGGTTGAGCGAGCAGTACTTC.

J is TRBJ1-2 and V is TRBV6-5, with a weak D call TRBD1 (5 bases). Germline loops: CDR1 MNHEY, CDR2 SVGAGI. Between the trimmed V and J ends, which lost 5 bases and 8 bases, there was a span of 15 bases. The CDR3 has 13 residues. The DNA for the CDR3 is TGTGCCAGCAGTCTCCAGGGCCTTCGGGGCTACACCTTC. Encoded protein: CASSLQGLRGYTF.

The CDR3 protein is CASSPLTGDLDTEAFF. In nucleotides, the CDR3 is TGTGCCAGCTCACCACTCACAGGGGATCTGGACACTGAAGCTTTCTTT. The J gene is TRBJ1-1, the V gene TRBV18; TRBD1 agrees at 7 bases. V shed 1 base and J 3 bases; nucleotides not matched to a gene: 8. Germline assignment: CDR1 KGHSH and CDR2 LQKENI. The CDR3 is made up of 16 amino acids.

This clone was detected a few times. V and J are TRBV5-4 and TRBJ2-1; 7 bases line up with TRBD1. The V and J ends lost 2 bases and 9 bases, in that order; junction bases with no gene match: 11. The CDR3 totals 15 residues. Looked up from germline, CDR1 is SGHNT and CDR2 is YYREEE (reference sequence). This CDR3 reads CASSLGGRGGGEQFF. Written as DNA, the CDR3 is TGTGCCAGCAGCTTAGGGGGCAGGGGTGGGGGTGAGCAGTTCTTC.

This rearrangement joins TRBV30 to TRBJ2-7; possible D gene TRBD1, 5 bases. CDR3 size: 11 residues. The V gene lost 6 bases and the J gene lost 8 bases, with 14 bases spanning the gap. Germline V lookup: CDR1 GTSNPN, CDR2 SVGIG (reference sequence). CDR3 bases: TGTGCCTGCCAGAAAGGGGCCAAGCAGTACTTC. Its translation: CACQKGAKQYF.